Each of the 25 T cell receptor beta chains below was sequenced from the same sample in a study of control samples from healthy donors and cancer patients (dated by TCRdb to the early 2020s). Library prep was done by the immunoSEQ multiplex PCR assay. Drawn from immuneACCESS, this table holds only the in-frame rearrangements with V and J called that TCRdb kept. Clones are partly lost; checked studies trace under half to an unresolved V gene and leave the rest unexplained. The sample table shows approximately 89,000 clones, and 85% are seen once. Around 2.1% of the sample is held by the ten biggest clonotypes. The sequencing sample was made of blood. All receptors derive from a woman in her 40s in good health.

This chain connects TRBV2 to TRBJ1-2; 8 bases are a match to TRBD1. CDR1 is SNHLY, CDR2 FYNNEI, per germline. V gave up 6 bases and J gave up 7 bases; unmatched junction bases: 7. This CDR3 comprises 13 residues. CDR3 in amino acids: CASSRTGRGGYTF. The CDR3 coding sequence is TGTGCCAGCAGCAGGACAGGGCGGGGTGGCTACACCTTC. Looking up the rest from reference TRBV2 and TRBJ1-2 gives the full variable domain: EPEVTQTPSHQVTQMGQEVILRCVPISNHLYFYWYRQILGQKVEFLVSFYNNEISEKSEIFDDQFSVERPDGSNFTLKIRSTKLEDSAMYFCASSRTGRGGYTFGSGTRLTVV.

This chain connects TRBV4-1 to TRBJ2-5; D tentatively reads TRBD1 or TRBD2 (6 bases each). The CDR3 is 13 residues long. Trimming removed 0 bases at V and 9 bases at J, with 11 bases between. The germline gives CDR1 MGHRA, CDR2 YSYEKL. The CDR3 coding sequence is TGCGCCAGCAGCCAAGACTGGGGGGCGGCCCAGTACTTC. Its translation is CASSQDWGAAQYF.

The chain carries TRBV10-3 and TRBJ1-4, with D possibly being TRBD1 (5 bases). The CDR3 has 14 amino acids. V lost 6 bases, J lost 4 bases, and 12 bases lay in between. Germline V lookup: CDR1 ENHRY, CDR2 SYGVKD. The CDR3 DNA sequence: TGTGCCATCAGCCCGACAGAAAATAATGAAAAACTGTTTTTT. It is translated as CAISPTENNEKLFF.

V and J are TRBV12-3 or TRBV12-4 and TRBJ2-1, with unresolved D. The V gene lost 3 bases and the J gene lost 8 bases, with 8 bases spanning the gap. The CDR3 contains 12 residues. The CDR3 region has the DNA TGTGCCAGCAGTTTCAACTGGGATGAGCAGTTCTTC. It yields the protein CASSFNWDEQFF.

In its sample, this clone ranks as medium-sized. In DNA, the CDR3 is TGTGCCAGCAGCGTAGAACCGGGGAATCAGCCCCAGCATTTT. Translation gives CASSVEPGNQPQHF. V usage is TRBV9 and J usage is TRBJ1-5; D unclear. Per germline, CDR1 SGDLS and CDR2 YYNGEE. The CDR3 spans 14 residues. The V end lost 0 bases, the J end lost 4 bases, and 8 bases lay between the germline ends.

This chain links TRBV12-3 or TRBV12-4 with TRBJ1-6, with D unclear. This CDR3 spans 12 amino acids. V was trimmed by 1 base and J by 10 bases, leaving 5 bases between them. CDR3 nucleotide sequence: TGTGCCAGCAGTTTAGGCGGCTCACCCCTCCACTTT. It yields the protein CASSLGGSPLHF.

The V gene is TRBV5-5, the J gene TRBJ2-4; no clear D. Per the germline V gene, CDR1 is SGHKS and CDR2 is YYEKEE (reference sequence). Trimming shortened V by 0 bases and J by 7 bases, and 5 bases separated the two germline ends. The CDR3 totals 12 residues. The CDR3 here is CASSLGPNIQYF. CDR3 sequence (DNA): TGTGCCAGCAGCTTGGGGCCTAACATTCAGTACTTC.

This sequence joins TRBV5-6 and TRBJ1-2; 7 bases match TRBD1. CDR1 is SGHDT, CDR2 YYEEEE, per germline. J gave up 2 bases and V 3 bases, and 4 bases lay outside the gene matches. The CDR3 is 14 residues long. This CDR3 is CASSWGTANYGYTF. The CDR3, as DNA: TGTGCCAGCAGCTGGGGGACAGCAAACTATGGCTACACCTTC.

The J gene is TRBJ2-5, the V gene TRBV11-3; 7 bases map to TRBD1. The ends lost 5 bases at V and 2 bases at J; junction bases unmatched: 8. This CDR3 region has 15 residues. Germline V gene lookup returns CDR1 SGHNT and CDR2 YENEEA. CDR3 region: CASSAGTEPQETQYF. DNA of the CDR3: TGTGCCAGCAGCGCTGGGACAGAGCCTCAAGAGACCCAGTACTTC.

The chain is built from TRBV2 and TRBJ1-1; 11 nucleotides agree with TRBD1. Germline V gene lookup returns CDR1 SNHLY and CDR2 FYNNEI. V shed 8 bases, J shed 1 base, and the junction held 6 bases outside the gene matches. The CDR3 loop spans 15 amino acids. The CDR3 sequence is CASGRDRGRNTEAFF. CDR3 in DNA: TGTGCCAGCGGACGGGACAGGGGGAGGAACACTGAAGCTTTCTTT.

The table lists this clone with a few counts. J is TRBJ2-7 and V is TRBV5-8, with 9 bases identical to TRBD1. CDR1 SGHTS and CDR2 YDEGEE come from the germline V gene. The length of the CDR3 is 14 residues. The junction had 11 bases not matched to a gene; V was cut back by 6 bases and J by 7 bases. The CDR3 here is CASKTQGAAREQYF. DNA for the CDR3: TGTGCCAGCAAGACACAGGGGGCAGCGCGAGAGCAGTACTTC. Together with reference TRBV5-8 and TRBJ2-7, the CDR3 gives the full variable domain: EAGVTQSPTHLIKTRGQQATLRCSPISGHTSVYWYQQALGLGLQFLLWYDEGEERNRGNFPPRFSGRQFPNYSSELNVNALELEDSALYLCASKTQGAAREQYFGPGTRLTVT.

The chain links TRBV10-3 to TRBJ2-3, with 8 bases aligning to TRBD1. Germline values: CDR1 ENHRY, CDR2 SYGVKD. V lost 0 bases, J lost 6 bases, and 5 bases stayed unmatched. This CDR3 has 15 amino acids. CDR3 nucleotide sequence: TGTGCCATCAGTGAGTCGGGACAGGCGGGGGATACGCAGTATTTT. Its protein is CAISESGQAGDTQYF.

This chain links TRBV7-2 with TRBJ1-1; D might be TRBD1 (6 bases). Germline CDR1 SGHTA, CDR2 FQGNSA. V was shortened by 3 bases and J by 8 bases, with 13 bases between the two germline ends. This CDR3 region has 13 residues. The CDR3 sequence: CASSFGTLPEAFF. Here the CDR3 DNA reads TGTGCCAGCAGCTTTGGGACATTACCCGAAGCTTTCTTT. The entire variable domain, with the rest obtained from reference TRBV7-2 and TRBJ1-1, is as follows: GAGVSQSPSNKVTEKGKDVELRCDPISGHTALYWYRQSLGQGLEFLIYFQGNSAPDKSGLPSDRFSAERTGGSVSTLTIQRTQQEDSAVYLCASSFGTLPEAFFGQGTRLTVV.

This sequence joins TRBV18 and TRBJ2-7; 9 bases fit TRBD1. Germline V lookup: CDR1 KGHSH, CDR2 LQKENI. The V and J ends lost 4 bases and 6 bases, in that order; junction bases with no gene match: 4. The length of the CDR3 is 13 residues. The DNA of the CDR3 is TGTGCCAGCTCACTGGGACAGGGACGCGAGCAGTACTTC. This gives the protein CASSLGQGREQYF.

V is TRBV20-1 and J is TRBJ1-1; D not certain. Deletions cut 3 bases from V and 2 bases from J, with 1 base between. Per germline, CDR1 DFQATT and CDR2 SNEGSKA (reference sequence). The CDR3 runs to 10 residues. This CDR3 reads CSASNTEAFF. The CDR3 region has the DNA TGCAGTGCTAGCAACACTGAAGCTTTCTTT.

The chain joins TRBV14 to TRBJ2-2; D is perhaps TRBD2 (6 bases). CDR1 is SGHDN and CDR2 is FVKESK in the germline V gene. This CDR3 comprises 16 residues. The V and J ends lost 4 bases and 1 base respectively, with 13 bases between them. CDR3 coding DNA: TGTGCCAGCAGCCCGCTCGGGGGTAGGAACACCGGGGAGCTGTTTTTT. It codes for CASSPLGGRNTGELFF. The variable domain in full, completed from reference TRBV14 and TRBJ2-2, reads EAGVTQFPSHSVIEKGQTVTLRCDPISGHDNLYWYRRVMGKEIKFLLHFVKESKQDESGMPNNRFLAERTGGTYSTLKVQPAELEDSGVYFCASSPLGGRNTGELFFGEGSRLTVL.

V gene TRBV3-1 (or the pseudogene TRBV3-2) combines with J gene TRBJ2-3, with 10 nucleotides matching TRBD2. The junction had 13 bases not matched to a gene; V was cut back by 11 bases and J by 2 bases. Germline CDR1 LGHDT, CDR2 YNNKEL (reference sequence). This CDR3 has 16 residues. This CDR3 reads CASRASGGKDTDTQYF. Written as DNA, the CDR3 is TGTGCCTCCAGGGCTAGCGGGGGAAAGGACACAGATACGCAGTATTTT.

The sample holds a few counts of this clone. This sequence joins TRBV2 and TRBJ1-1; D gene uncertain. CDR1 is SNHLY and CDR2 is FYNNEI in the germline V gene. The CDR3 loop spans 13 amino acids. Trimming left V 1 base short and J 9 bases short, with 12 bases between. The CDR3, as DNA: TGTGCCAGCAGTGAAGGGGTGAGGGTTCAAGCTTTCTTT. This gives the protein CASSEGVRVQAFF.

The chain is built from TRBV23-1 and TRBJ2-7, with D possibly matching TRBD2 (5 bases). TRBV23-1 is sorted into the ORF group, with uncertain function. The CDR3 covers 12 residues. The V end lost 1 base, the J end lost 6 bases, and 7 bases lay between the germline ends. DNA for the CDR3: TGCGCCAGCAGTCAATGTGAGGGCGAGCAGTACTTC. It translates to CASSQCEGEQYF.

The chain has TRBV3-1 (or the pseudogene TRBV3-2) and TRBJ2-5, with D perhaps TRBD1 (6 bases). Trimming removed 6 bases from V and 2 bases from J, with 10 bases in between. Germline loops: CDR1 LGHDT, CDR2 YNNKEL (reference sequence). The CDR3 contains 13 residues. The CDR3 sequence: CASRDSGQETQYF. In DNA form, the CDR3 reads TGTGCCAGCAGGGACAGCGGTCAAGAGACCCAGTACTTC.

V and J are TRBV5-1 and TRBJ1-2; 8 bases map to TRBD1. Germline trimming cut 3 bases from V and 4 bases from J; bases unmatched to any gene: 5. CDR3 length equals 14 residues. Germline-derived CDR1 and CDR2 are SGHRS and YFSETQ. CDR3 sequence: CASSSGQGGYGYTF. As DNA, the CDR3 is TGCGCCAGCAGCTCTGGACAGGGAGGCTATGGCTACACCTTC.

This clone was observed a handful of times. J is TRBJ2-7 and V is TRBV12-3 or TRBV12-4; D call uncertain. The CDR3 totals 11 residues. Trimming pared 1 base from V and 3 bases from J, leaving 1 base between. The CDR3 is CASSLVYEQYF. The CDR3 DNA is TGTGCCAGCAGTTTAGTCTACGAGCAGTACTTC.

The chain recombines TRBV20-1 with TRBJ1-2, with D maybe TRBD1 (5 bases). V lost 3 bases, J lost 4 bases, and 24 bases lay in between. This CDR3 has 17 residues. The germline gives CDR1 DFQATT, CDR2 SNEGSKA (reference sequence). CDR3 bases: TGCAGTGCTAGTTTTATATCACCAGGGCGAGAATCCTATGGCTACACCTTC. Residues: CSASFISPGRESYGYTF.

The V call is TRBV29-1, the J call TRBJ1-4, with 11 bases aligning to TRBD1. With 7 bases clipped from V and 3 bases from J, the junction kept 4 bases outside the gene matches. The germline CDR1 and CDR2 sequences are SQVTM and ANQGSEA. The CDR3 is 14 amino acids. CDR3 DNA sequence: TGCAGCGCGGGACAGGGGGTAGCTAATGAAAAACTGTTTTTT. It translates to CSAGQGVANEKLFF.

This clone is a singleton in its sample. J is TRBJ1-3 and V is TRBV5-1, with D hard to call. The V end was cut by 4 bases, the J end by 1 base, with 15 bases between. This CDR3 is 16 amino acids long. In germline, CDR1 is SGHRS, CDR2 YFSETQ. The CDR3 protein is CASSPRAVGSGNTIYF. The CDR3 region has the DNA TGCGCCAGCAGCCCGCGGGCCGTCGGGTCTGGAAACACCATATATTTT.